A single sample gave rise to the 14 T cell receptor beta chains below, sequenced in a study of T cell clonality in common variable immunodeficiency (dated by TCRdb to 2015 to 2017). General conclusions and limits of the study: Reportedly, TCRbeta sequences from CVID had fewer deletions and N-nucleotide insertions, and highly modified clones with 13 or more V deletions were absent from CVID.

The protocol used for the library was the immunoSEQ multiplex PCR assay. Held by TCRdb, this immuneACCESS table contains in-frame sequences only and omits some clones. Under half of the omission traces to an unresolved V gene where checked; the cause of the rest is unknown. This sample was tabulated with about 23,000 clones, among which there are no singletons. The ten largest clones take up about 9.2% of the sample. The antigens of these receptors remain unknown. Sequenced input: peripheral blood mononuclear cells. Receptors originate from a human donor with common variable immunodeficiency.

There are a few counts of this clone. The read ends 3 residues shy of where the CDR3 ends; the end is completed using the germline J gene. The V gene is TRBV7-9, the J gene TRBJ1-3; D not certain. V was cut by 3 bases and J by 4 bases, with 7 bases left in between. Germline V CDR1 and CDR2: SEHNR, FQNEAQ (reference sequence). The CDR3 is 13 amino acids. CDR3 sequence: CASSLGRGNTIYF. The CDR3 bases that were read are TGTGCCAGCAGCTTGGGCAGGGGAAACACC.

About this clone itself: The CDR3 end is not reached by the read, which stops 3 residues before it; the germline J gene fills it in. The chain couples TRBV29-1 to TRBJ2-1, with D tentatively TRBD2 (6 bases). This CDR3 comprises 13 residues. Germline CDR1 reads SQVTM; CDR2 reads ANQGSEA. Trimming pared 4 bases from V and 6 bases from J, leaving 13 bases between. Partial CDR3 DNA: TGCAGCGTTGGGAGGGGAATAGGCAATGAG. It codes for CSVGRGIGNE. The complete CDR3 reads CSVGRGIGNEQFF.

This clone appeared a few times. Incomplete CDR3 DNA: TGCGCCAGCAGCGGGACCGGGACTCTTCAGAATACG. Protein product: CASSGTGTLQNT. The full CDR3 sequence reads CASSGTGTLQNTQYF. This chain connects TRBV5-1 to TRBJ2-3, with D maybe TRBD2 (6 bases). The CDR3 end falls 3 residues outside the read, so it is completed with the germline J gene. Trimming cost V 4 bases and J 7 bases, with 19 bases left between them. Per germline, CDR1 SGHRS and CDR2 YFSETQ. The CDR3 loop spans 15 amino acids.

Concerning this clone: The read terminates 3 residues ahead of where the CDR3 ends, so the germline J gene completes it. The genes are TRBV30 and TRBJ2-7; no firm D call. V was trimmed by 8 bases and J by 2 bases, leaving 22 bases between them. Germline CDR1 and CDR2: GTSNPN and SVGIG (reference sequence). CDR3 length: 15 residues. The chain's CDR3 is CAGASKAGLAYEQYF. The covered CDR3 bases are TGTGCCGGAGCCAGTAAGGCAGGCCTTGCCTACGAG.

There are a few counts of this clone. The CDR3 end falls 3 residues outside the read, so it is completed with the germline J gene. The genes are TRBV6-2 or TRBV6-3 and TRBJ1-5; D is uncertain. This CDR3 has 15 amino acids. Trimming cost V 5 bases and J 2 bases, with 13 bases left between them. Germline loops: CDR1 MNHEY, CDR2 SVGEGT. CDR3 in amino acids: CASSKSQVGNQPQHF. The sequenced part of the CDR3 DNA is TGTGCCAGCAGTAAAAGTCAGGTGGGCAATCAGCCC.

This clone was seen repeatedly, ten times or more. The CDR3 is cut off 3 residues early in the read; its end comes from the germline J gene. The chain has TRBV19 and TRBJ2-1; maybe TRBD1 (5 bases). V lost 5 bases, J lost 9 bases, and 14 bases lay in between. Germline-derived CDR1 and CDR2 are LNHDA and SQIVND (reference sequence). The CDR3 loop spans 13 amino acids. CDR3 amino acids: CASSVEGAGEQFF. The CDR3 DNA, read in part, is TGTGCCAGTAGTGTGGAAGGGGCTGGTGAG.

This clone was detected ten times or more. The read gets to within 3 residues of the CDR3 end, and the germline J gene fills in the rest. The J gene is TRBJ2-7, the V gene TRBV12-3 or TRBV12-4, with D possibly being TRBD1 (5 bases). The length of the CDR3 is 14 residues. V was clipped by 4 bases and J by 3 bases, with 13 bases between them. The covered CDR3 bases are TGTGCCAGCAGTTCCTGGGGCCAGTACTACGAG. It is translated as CASSSWGQYYE. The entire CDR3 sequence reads CASSSWGQYYEQYF.

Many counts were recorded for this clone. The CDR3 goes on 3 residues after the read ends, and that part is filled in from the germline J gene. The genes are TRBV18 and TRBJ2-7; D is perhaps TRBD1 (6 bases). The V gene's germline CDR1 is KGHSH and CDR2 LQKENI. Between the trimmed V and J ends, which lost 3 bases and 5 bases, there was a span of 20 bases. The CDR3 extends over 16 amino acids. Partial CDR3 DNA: TGTGCCAGCTCACCGGGATCGGGCAGGGGAGTAAACGAG. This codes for CASSPGSGRGVNE. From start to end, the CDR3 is CASSPGSGRGVNEQYF.

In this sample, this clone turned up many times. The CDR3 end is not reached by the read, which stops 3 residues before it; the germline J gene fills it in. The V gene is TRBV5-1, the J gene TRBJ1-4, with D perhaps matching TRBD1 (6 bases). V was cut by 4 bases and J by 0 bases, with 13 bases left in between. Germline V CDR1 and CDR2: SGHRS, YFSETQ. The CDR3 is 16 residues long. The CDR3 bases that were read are TGCGCCAGCAGCCCTGGACAGCTAGCAACTAATGAAAAA. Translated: CASSPGQLATNEK. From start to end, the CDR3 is CASSPGQLATNEKLFF.

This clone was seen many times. The CDR3 reads CASSFNVETQYF. CDR3 bases read: TGTGCCAGCAGTTTTAATGTAGAGACC. The chain recombines TRBV7-2 with TRBJ2-5; D gene ambiguous. The CDR3 end lies 3 residues beyond the end of the read and is filled in from the germline J gene. The germline CDR1 and CDR2 sequences are SGHTA and FQGNSA. This CDR3 spans 12 amino acids. V was pared by 6 bases and J by 4 bases, with 9 bases between.

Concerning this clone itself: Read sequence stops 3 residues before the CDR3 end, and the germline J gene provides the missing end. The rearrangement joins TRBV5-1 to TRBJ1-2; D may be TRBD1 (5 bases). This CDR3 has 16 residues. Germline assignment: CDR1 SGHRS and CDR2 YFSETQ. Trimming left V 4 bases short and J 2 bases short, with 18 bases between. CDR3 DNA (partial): TGCGCCAGCAGCAGGGGTTGGACGGACCCGAACTATGGC. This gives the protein CASSRGWTDPNYG. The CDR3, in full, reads CASSRGWTDPNYGYTF.

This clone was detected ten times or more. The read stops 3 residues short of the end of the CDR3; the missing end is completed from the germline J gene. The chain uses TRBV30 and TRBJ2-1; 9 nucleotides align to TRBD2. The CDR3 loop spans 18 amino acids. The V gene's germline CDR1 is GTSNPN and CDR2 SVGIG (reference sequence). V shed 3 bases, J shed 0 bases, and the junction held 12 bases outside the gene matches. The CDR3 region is CAWRGLSSGISSYNEQFF. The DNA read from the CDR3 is TGTGCCTGGAGGGGCCTGTCTAGCGGGATCAGCTCCTACAATGAG.

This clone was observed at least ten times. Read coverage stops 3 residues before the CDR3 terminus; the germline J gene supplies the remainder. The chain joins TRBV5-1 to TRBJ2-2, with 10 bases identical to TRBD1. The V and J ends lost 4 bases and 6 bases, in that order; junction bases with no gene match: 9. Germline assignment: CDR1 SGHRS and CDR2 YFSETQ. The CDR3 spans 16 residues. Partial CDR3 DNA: TGCGCCAGCAGCAAGCTCGACAGGGGGCAGGCCGGGGAG. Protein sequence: CASSKLDRGQAGE. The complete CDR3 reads CASSKLDRGQAGELFF.

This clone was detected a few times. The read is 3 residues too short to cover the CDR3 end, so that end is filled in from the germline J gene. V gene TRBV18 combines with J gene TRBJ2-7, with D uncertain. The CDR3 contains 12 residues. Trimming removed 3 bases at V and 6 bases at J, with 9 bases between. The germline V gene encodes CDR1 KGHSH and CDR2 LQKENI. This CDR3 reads CASSPVPGEQYF. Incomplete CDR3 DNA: TGTGCCAGCTCACCGGTCCCGGGCGAG.